The clone carrying this TCR beta chain was counted between two and nine times. The antigen is not known. These data come from a study of T cells after yellow fever vaccination. Study results and caveats: Abundant contaminating clonotypes from the bulk population could appear in FACS-sorted repertoires. Some clonotypes, a small share, were shared between CD4 and CD8 compartments. Subsequent to the booster, the majority of primary-vaccination clones reappeared (96% CD4, 85% to 90% CD8).

UMIs were added to TCR cDNA along with a universal primer site when it was made by 5'RACE template switching. TCRdb passed the 5' RACE reads through MiXCR, listing each CDR3 protein once. Of 500,000 to 650,000 distinct CDR3 sequences listed, approximately 13% are singletons. The material sequenced was PBMCs, taken on the day of the yellow fever booster vaccination. This receptor was taken from a man aged 25-45 years who received the YFV17D yellow fever vaccine.

The CDR3, as DNA: TGCAGTGGCACACAGGGGATTAATTCACCCCTCCACTTT. It specifies CSGTQGINSPLHF. The rearrangement joins TRBV20-1 to TRBJ1-6; 7 bases fit TRBD1. Germline CDR1 is DFQATT and CDR2 is SNEGSKA (reference sequence). Trimming took 7 bases from V and 6 from J; bases not matched to a gene: 6. The CDR3 totals 13 residues.